This T cell receptor (beta chain) came from a study of T cell responses to AZD1222 COVID-19 vaccine (dated by TCRdb to 2020 to 2022). Turning to the overall study: AZD1222 recipients whose second dose came at about 4 weeks and those whose second dose came at about 12 weeks were combined into one group, since spike-specific TCR depth and breadth did not differ between the two schedules. A total of about 250 trial participants underwent TCR sequencing, of whom 207 had received two doses of AZD1222 and about 25 had received two doses of the MenACWY control vaccine. Trial participants were enrolled by age into subgroups of 18-55, 56-69 and 70-plus years, and 148, 28 and 57 TCR-sequenced participants, respectively, were included in these subgroups. Study-level results and caveats: After two AZD1222 doses, spike-specific TCR breadth and depth were significantly higher than at day 0 and than in MenACWY recipients. Because no day 14 peak-response samples were available, repertoires were characterized only after the peak T cell response. Conclusions about previously exposed vaccinees are limited because only five to seven AZD1222 recipients were SARS-CoV-2 seropositive at baseline. The whole spike protein was spanned by vaccine-associated CD4 TCRs, and dominant responses were seen in regions 160-218 and 743-854. Participants were mostly white British and included more females than males, and it was suggested by the authors that clonal diversity may have been underestimated. In the small 56-69-year group, the increase in depth fell short of significance, most likely because of low power. Nearly half of unique spike-specific TCRs reportedly recognized epitopes outside regions mutated in the B.1.351 and B.1.1.7 variants.

For this clone: Its binding antigen is unknown. The record has no base qualities; no much larger clone is one base away.

Counted from cysteine to phenylalanine, this CDR3 has 18 amino acids. The retained sequence is limited to the CDR3, 54 bases, with the frame set at the first base. CDR1 and CDR2 (LGHDT, YNNKEL) derive from the germline V gene (reference sequence). From V the trimming removes 3 bases and from J it removes 2 bases, while the gene matches leave 13 bases of the junction unaccounted for. The CDR3 regions of human TCRbeta chains were subjected to immunosequencing. The authors' pipeline ran thus. TCRs in the repertoires were compared against a reference library of SARS-CoV-2-specific TCRs that had been generated with the MIRA antigen-specificity platform. Breadth was defined as the fraction of unique TCRs that were SARS-CoV-2-associated. Depth was defined as the fraction of total T cells that were SARS-CoV-2-associated. Each spike-specific TCR was assigned to its reactive spike region and to a CD4 or CD8 class using the MIRA data. Log10-transformed breadth and depth values were compared by one-way ANOVA with Sidak's multiple comparisons tests. TCRdb re-hosts the immuneACCESS table, in-frame sequences only. Its copies lack some clones; in the studies checked, an unresolved V gene accounts for under half of them, and the cause for the rest is not known. The DNA gave D and trimming, while V, J and clone size come from that table. For this sample the table gives tens of thousands of clones, of which less than 90% were detected only once. The ten largest clones represent approximately 18% of the sample.

The time point label of this sample denotes: baseline before first vaccination. Vaccinee samples came from UK trials COV001 and COV002, including a single-blind randomized controlled phase 2/3 trial of AZD1222 (ChAdOx1 nCoV-19) in healthy adults. For TCRbeta chain sequencing, PBMC samples from trial participants were taken at day 0 and at day 28 after the second dose. Sequencing was performed on peripheral blood, taken on day 0 of AZD1222 vaccination. The source of this sequence is an adult in good health. The chain is assembled from TRBV3-1 (or the pseudogene TRBV3-2) and TRBJ2-3; TRBD2 fits 8 bases in the junction. The DNA reads as follows: TGTGCCAGCAGCCAGCAGCGCGGGGGGACCCTAAACACAGATACGCAGTATTTT. Its translation reads: CASSQQRGGTLNTDTQYF.